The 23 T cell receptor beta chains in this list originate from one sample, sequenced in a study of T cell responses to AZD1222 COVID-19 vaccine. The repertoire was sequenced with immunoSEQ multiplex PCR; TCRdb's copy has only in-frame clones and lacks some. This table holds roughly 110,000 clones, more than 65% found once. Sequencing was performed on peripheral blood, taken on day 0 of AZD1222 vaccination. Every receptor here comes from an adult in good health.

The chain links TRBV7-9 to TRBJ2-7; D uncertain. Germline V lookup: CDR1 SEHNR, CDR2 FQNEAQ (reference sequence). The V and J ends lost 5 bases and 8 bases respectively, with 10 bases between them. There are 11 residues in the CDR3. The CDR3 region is CASSLNDKQYF. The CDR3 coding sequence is TGTGCCAGCAGCCTAAACGATAAGCAGTACTTC. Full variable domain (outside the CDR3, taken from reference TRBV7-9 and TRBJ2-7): DTGVSQNPRHKITKRGQNVTFRCDPISEHNRLYWYRQTLGQGPEFLTYFQNEAQLEKSRLLSDRFSAERPKGSFSTLEIQRTEQGDSAMYLCASSLNDKQYFGPGTRLTVT.

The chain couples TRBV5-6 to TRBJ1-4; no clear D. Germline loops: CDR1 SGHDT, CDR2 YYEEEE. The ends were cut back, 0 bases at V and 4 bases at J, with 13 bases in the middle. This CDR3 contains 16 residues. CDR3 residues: CASSLAGSGNNEKLFF. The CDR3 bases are TGTGCCAGCAGCTTGGCGGGGTCGGGAAATAATGAAAAACTGTTTTTT.

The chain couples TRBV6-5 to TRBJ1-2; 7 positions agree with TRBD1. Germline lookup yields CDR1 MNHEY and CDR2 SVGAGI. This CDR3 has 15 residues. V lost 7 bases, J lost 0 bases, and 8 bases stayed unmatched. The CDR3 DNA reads TGTGCCAGCAACCTACAGGGGATAGCTAACTATGGCTACACCTTC. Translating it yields CASNLQGIANYGYTF.

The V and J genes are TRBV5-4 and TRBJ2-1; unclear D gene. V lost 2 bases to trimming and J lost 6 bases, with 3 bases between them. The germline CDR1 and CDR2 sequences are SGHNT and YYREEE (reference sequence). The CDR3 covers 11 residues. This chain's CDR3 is CASSFFNEQFF. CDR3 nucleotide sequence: TGTGCCAGCAGCTTTTTCAATGAGCAGTTCTTC. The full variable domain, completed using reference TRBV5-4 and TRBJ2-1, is ETGVTQSPTHLIKTRGQQVTLRCSSQSGHNTVSWYQQALGQGPQFIFQYYREEENGRGNFPPRFSGLQFPNYSSELNVNALELDDSALYLCASSFFNEQFFGPGTRLTVL.

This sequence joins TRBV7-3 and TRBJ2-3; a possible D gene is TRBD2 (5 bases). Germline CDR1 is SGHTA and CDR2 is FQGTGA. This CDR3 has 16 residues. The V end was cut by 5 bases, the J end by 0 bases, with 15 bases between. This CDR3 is CASSLGVALSTDTQYF. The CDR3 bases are TGTGCCAGCAGCCTCGGGGTGGCGCTCAGCACAGATACGCAGTATTTT. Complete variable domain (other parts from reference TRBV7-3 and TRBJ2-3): GAGVSQTPSNKVTEKGKYVELRCDPISGHTALYWYRQSLGQGPEFLIYFQGTGAADDSGLPNDRFFAVRPEGSVSTLKIQRTERGDSAVYLCASSLGVALSTDTQYFGPGTRLTVL.

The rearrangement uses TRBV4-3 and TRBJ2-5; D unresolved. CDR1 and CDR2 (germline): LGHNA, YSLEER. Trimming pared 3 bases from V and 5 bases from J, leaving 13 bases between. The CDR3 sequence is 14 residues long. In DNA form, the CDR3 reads TGCGCCAGCAGCCACTCCTCCAATACGGAGACCCAGTACTTC. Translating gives CASSHSSNTETQYF.

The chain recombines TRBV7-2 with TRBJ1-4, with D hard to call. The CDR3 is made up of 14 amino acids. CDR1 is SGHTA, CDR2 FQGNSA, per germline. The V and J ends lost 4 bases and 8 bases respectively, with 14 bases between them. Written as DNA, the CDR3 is TGTGCCAGCAGCTATAACTTAGGGCAGGAAAAACTGTTTTTT. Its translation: CASSYNLGQEKLFF.

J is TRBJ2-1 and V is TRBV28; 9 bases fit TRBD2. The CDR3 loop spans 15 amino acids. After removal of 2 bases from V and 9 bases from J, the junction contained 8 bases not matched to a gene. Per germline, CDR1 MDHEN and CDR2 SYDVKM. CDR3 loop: CASSLAASGIGEQFF. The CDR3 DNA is TGTGCCAGCAGTTTAGCAGCTAGCGGGATCGGTGAGCAGTTCTTC. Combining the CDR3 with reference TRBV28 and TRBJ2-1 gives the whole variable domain DVKVTQSSRYLVKRTGEKVFLECVQDMDHENMFWYRQDPGLGLRLIYFSYDVKMKEKGDIPEGYSVSREKKERFSLILESASTNQTSMYLCASSLAASGIGEQFFGPGTRLTVL.

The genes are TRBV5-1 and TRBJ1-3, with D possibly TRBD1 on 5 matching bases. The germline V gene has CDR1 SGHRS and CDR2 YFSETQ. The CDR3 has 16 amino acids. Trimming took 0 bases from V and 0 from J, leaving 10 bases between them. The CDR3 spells CASSLGDHLSGNTIYF. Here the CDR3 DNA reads TGCGCCAGCAGCTTGGGGGACCACCTCTCTGGAAACACCATATATTTT.

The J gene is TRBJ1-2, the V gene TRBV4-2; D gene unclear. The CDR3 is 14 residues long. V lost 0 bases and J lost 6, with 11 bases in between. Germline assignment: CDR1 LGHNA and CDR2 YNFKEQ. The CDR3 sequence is CASSQDAARDGYTF. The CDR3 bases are TGTGCCAGCAGCCAAGATGCTGCCCGGGATGGCTACACCTTC.

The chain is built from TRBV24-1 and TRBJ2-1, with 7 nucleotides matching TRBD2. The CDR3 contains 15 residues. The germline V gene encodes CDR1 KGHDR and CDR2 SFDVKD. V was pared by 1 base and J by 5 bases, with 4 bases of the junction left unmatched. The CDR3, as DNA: TGTGCCACCAGTGATTTAGGAGGGAGGGACAATGAGCAGTTCTTC. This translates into CATSDLGGRDNEQFF.

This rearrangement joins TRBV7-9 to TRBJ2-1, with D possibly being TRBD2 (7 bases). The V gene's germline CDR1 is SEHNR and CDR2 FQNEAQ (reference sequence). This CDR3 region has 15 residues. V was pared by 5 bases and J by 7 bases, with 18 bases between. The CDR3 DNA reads TGTGCCAGCAGCCCTAGAGGGGGGGCTGATAATGAGCAGTTCTTC. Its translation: CASSPRGGADNEQFF.

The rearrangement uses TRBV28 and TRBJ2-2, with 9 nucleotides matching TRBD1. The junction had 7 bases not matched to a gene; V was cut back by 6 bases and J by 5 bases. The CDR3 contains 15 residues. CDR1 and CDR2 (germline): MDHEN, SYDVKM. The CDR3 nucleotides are TGTGCCAGCAGCGCGCCGGGACAGGGTACCGGGGAGCTGTTTTTT. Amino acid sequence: CASSAPGQGTGELFF.

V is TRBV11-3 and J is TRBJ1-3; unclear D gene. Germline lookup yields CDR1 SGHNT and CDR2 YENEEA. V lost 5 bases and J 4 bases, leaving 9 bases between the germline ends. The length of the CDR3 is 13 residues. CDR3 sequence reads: CASSVGGGNTIYF. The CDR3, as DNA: TGTGCCAGCAGCGTCGGTGGAGGAAACACCATATATTTT.

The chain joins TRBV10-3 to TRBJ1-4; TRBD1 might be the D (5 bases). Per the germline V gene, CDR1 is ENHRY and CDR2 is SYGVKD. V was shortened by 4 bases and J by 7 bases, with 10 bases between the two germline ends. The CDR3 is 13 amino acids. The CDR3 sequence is CAISVGGSEKLFF. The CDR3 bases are TGTGCCATCAGTGTGGGGGGGAGTGAAAAACTGTTTTTT.

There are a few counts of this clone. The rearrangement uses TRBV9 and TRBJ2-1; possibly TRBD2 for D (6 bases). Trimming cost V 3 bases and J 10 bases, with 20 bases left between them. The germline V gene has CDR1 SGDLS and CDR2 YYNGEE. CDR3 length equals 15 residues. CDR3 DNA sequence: TGTGCCAGCAGCGGTGGGGCTAGCGAGTGGCAAGAGCAGTTCTTC. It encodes CASSGGASEWQEQFF.

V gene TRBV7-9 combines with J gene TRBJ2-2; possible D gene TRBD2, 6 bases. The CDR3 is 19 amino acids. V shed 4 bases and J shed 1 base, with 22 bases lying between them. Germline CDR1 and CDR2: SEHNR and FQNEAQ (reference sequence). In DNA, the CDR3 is TGTGCCAGCAGCTCCCCGCAGCGGGTGGATCCAAGGAACACCGGGGAGCTGTTTTTT. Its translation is CASSSPQRVDPRNTGELFF.

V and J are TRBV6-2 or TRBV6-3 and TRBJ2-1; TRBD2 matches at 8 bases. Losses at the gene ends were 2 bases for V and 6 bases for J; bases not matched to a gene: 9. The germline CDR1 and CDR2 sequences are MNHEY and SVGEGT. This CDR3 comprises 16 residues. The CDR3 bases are TGTGCCAGCAGTTACGGGAGCGGGAGCTGGGGCAATGAGCAGTTCTTC. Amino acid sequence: CASSYGSGSWGNEQFF.

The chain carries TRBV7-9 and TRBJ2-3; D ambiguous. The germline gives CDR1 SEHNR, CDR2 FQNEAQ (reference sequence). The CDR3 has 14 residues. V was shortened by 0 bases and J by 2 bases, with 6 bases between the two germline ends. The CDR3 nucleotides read TGTGCCAGCAGCTTAGCGCGGTCCACAGATACGCAGTATTTT. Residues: CASSLARSTDTQYF.

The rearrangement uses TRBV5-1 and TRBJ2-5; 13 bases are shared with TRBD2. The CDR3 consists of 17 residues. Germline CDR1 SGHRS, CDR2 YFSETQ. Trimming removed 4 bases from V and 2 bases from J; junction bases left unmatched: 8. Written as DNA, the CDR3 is TGCGCCAGCAGCCACGGGACTAGCGGGGAGCGACAAGAGACCCAGTACTTC. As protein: CASSHGTSGERQETQYF.

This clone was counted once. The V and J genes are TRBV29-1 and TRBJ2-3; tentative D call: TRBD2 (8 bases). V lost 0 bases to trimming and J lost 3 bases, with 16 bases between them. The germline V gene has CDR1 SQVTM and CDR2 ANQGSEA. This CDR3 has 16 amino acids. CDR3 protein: CSVEDREGAVTDTQYF. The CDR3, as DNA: TGCAGCGTTGAAGATCGGGAGGGGGCTGTTACAGATACGCAGTATTTT.

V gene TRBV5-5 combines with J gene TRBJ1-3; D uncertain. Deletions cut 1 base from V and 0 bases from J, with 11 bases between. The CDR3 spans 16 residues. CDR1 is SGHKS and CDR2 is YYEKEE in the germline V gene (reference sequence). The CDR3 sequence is CASSLTGLSSGNTIYF. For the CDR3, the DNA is TGTGCCAGCAGCTTGACCGGATTAAGCTCTGGAAACACCATATATTTT.

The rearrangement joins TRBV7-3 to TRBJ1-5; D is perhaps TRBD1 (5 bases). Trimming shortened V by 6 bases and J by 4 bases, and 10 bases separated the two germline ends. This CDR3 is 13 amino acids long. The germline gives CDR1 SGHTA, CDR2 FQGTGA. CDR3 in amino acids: CASSNQGNQPQHF. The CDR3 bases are TGTGCCAGCAGTAATCAGGGAAATCAGCCCCAGCATTTT.